This entry features one T cell receptor (beta chain) sequence. Antigen unknown. Trimming pared 2 bases from V and 1 base from J, leaving 5 bases between. The length of the CDR3 is 13 residues. CDR1 is SEHNR and CDR2 is FQNEAQ in the germline V gene (reference sequence). The data derive from a study of neoadjuvant anti-PD-1 for oral cavity cancer. Points from the study as a whole: Each response group had just a few patients in TCR analyses.

Stated time point: after neoadjuvant nivolumab, at surgical resection. Blood cells were analyzed directly, without culture or expansion. Produced via immunoSEQ multiplex PCR; TCRdb's table is partial and in-frame only. Among 9,500 to 10,000 clones listed, over 65% were seen once. The source material was PBMCs, sampled after nivolumab (anti-PD-1) treatment. The sequence was collected from a person aged 35-79 years with oral cavity squamous cell carcinoma. This chain links TRBV7-9 with TRBJ1-1; D is unclear. In nucleotides, the CDR3 is TGTGCCAGCAGCTTAAAGTGGAACACTGAAGCTTTCTTT. It codes for CASSLKWNTEAFF.